These 8 T cell receptor beta chains came from one sample sequenced in a study of blood T cell repertoires in COVID-19. The protocol was immunoSEQ multiplex PCR, while the TCRdb copy is restricted to in-frame clones and leaves out a portion. Of some 260,000 clones listed, roughly nine tenths are singletons. What was sequenced was peripheral blood. Receptors originate from a man younger than 35 with active or convalescent COVID-19.

CDR3 sequence (DNA): TGTGCCAGCAGTGAGCTCTCTGGAAACACCATATATTTT. This encodes CASSELSGNTIYF. The chain recombines TRBV7-6 with TRBJ1-3; D remains ambiguous. The germline gives CDR1 SGHVS, CDR2 FNYEAQ. The CDR3 has 13 amino acids. Trimming stripped 6 bases from V and 0 bases from J, with 6 bases between.

This clone has only a few counts. The chain joins TRBV24-1 to TRBJ2-1; 12 bases agree with TRBD2. This CDR3 is built from 17 residues. The V gene end was trimmed by 5 bases and the J gene end by 7 bases; junction bases not matched to a gene: 11. The V gene's germline CDR1 is KGHDR and CDR2 SFDVKD. The CDR3 reads CATSALTSSGRANEQFF. In DNA, the CDR3 is TGTGCCACCAGTGCCCTAACTTCTAGCGGGAGGGCTAATGAGCAGTTCTTC.

This chain joins TRBV30 and TRBJ1-1; D gene uncertain. V gave up 5 bases and J gave up 4 bases, with 11 bases separating them. The germline V gene has CDR1 GTSNPN and CDR2 SVGIG (reference sequence). This CDR3 has 12 residues. The CDR3 sequence: CAWAQEGTEAFF. The DNA for the CDR3 is TGTGCCTGGGCCCAGGAGGGCACTGAAGCTTTCTTT.

In this sample, this clone turned up a few times. The gene calls are TRBV12-5 and TRBJ1-4; TRBD1 agrees at 7 bases. This CDR3 is built from 19 residues. CDR1 is LGHNT, CDR2 FRNRAP, per germline. The V segment lost 1 base and the J segment 8 bases; nucleotides outside the gene matches: 19. The CDR3 nucleotides are TGTGCTAGTGGTTTGGAGCAGACAGGGAAATCGGTTTTTAGAGAAAAACTGTTTTTT. This translates into CASGLEQTGKSVFREKLFF.

The chain links TRBV6-6 to TRBJ1-5, with D possibly matching TRBD1 (5 bases). Trimming took 7 bases from V and 4 from J, leaving 11 bases between them. CDR1 and CDR2 from the germline V gene are MNHNY and SVGAGI (reference sequence). The CDR3 is made up of 13 amino acids. The CDR3 here is CASTIGGNQPQHF. The CDR3 bases are TGTGCCAGCACGATCGGGGGGAATCAGCCCCAGCATTTT.

The chain joins TRBV11-2 to TRBJ2-5, with a weak D call TRBD2 (5 bases). The V end was cut by 3 bases, the J end by 1 base, with 9 bases between. CDR1 and CDR2 (germline): SGHAT, FQNNGV. The CDR3 sequence is 14 residues long. CDR3: CASSFLAFQETQYF. The CDR3 DNA follows: TGTGCCAGCAGCTTTTTAGCGTTCCAAGAGACCCAGTACTTC.

CDR3 in DNA: TGTGCCATCAGTGACCCTCAGACAGCTTCCCTGGGTGCTTTCTTT. Protein sequence: CAISDPQTASLGAFF. The V gene is TRBV10-3, the J gene TRBJ1-1; tentatively, D is TRBD1 (5 bases). The CDR3 is 15 amino acids. CDR1 and CDR2 (germline): ENHRY, SYGVKD. V lost 3 bases, J lost 11 bases, and 22 bases lay in between.

This chain uses TRBV28 with TRBJ1-1, with TRBD1 as a possible D gene (6 bases). Trimming stripped 2 bases from V and 5 bases from J, with 9 bases between. The V gene's germline CDR1 is MDHEN and CDR2 SYDVKM. This CDR3 spans 13 amino acids. CDR3 sequence (DNA): TGTGCCAGCAGTTTAGGAGACAGGACTGAAGCTTTCTTT. It translates to CASSLGDRTEAFF. Variable domain in full (rest from reference TRBV28 and TRBJ1-1): DVKVTQSSRYLVKRTGEKVFLECVQDMDHENMFWYRQDPGLGLRLIYFSYDVKMKEKGDIPEGYSVSREKKERFSLILESASTNQTSMYLCASSLGDRTEAFFGQGTRLTVV.